These 19 T cell receptor beta chains were all obtained from the same sample, sequenced in a study of shared clonotypes between healthy human individuals. The repertoire was sequenced with immunoSEQ multiplex PCR; TCRdb's copy has only in-frame clones and lacks some. The sample contains approximately 2,000,000 clones, under 95% of which appear only once. The sample taken for sequencing was naive CD4+ T cells from PBMCs. Subset meaning: CD45RA+ positively selected. Receptors originate from a young man in good health. Some clones in this sample may be carry-over from other donors' samples.

In its sample, this clone was seen once. This chain links TRBV21-1 with TRBJ2-2. TRBV21-1 is classified as a pseudogene. The CDR3 sequence is 17 residues long. The CDR3 sequence: CASSQRWYGSNTGELFF. CDR3 sequence (DNA): TGTGCCAGCAGCCAAAGGTGGTACGGATCGAACACCGGGGAGCTGTTTTTT.

V and J are TRBV5-1 and TRBJ2-1; 8 bases agree with TRBD1. CDR3 length: 13 amino acids. Unmatched junction bases numbered 2, after V lost 3 bases and J lost 6 bases. Germline V lookup: CDR1 SGHRS, CDR2 YFSETQ. The CDR3 loop reads CASSSTGGNEQFF. The CDR3 bases are TGCGCCAGCAGCTCCACAGGGGGCAATGAGCAGTTCTTC.

The genes are TRBV11-1 and TRBJ1-2; D is undetermined. The CDR3 is made up of 13 amino acids. The germline V gene has CDR1 SGHAT and CDR2 FQDESV (reference sequence). The germline V and J ends were trimmed by 5 bases and 4 bases, with 11 bases remaining between them. For the CDR3, the DNA is TGTGCCAGCAGCCCCTCCCCGTCCTATGGCTACACCTTC. It yields the protein CASSPSPSYGYTF.

Comment on this clone: The same CDR3 is also encoded by other DNA sequences in this sample. The chain couples TRBV2 to TRBJ2-5, with D perhaps matching TRBD1 (5 bases). This CDR3 comprises 12 residues. The V and J ends lost 4 bases and 3 bases respectively, with 6 bases between them. The germline V gene has CDR1 SNHLY and CDR2 FYNNEI. CDR3 region: CASSVGEETQYF. CDR3 DNA: TGTGCCAGCAGTGTAGGGGAAGAGACCCAGTACTTC.

The V and J genes are TRBV6-1 and TRBJ2-7; 9 nucleotides match TRBD1. Germline assignment: CDR1 MNHNS and CDR2 SASEGT. The ends lost 5 bases at V and 6 bases at J; junction bases unmatched: 8. The CDR3 runs to 14 residues. The CDR3 bases are TGTGCCAGCAGTACAGGGGGCGCAAATCGCGAGCAGTACTTC. Translation gives CASSTGGANREQYF.

This sequence joins TRBV5-1 and TRBJ2-3; weak D call: TRBD2 (6 bases). CDR3 length: 14 amino acids. Trimming cost V 4 bases and J 8 bases, with 17 bases left between them. Per germline, CDR1 SGHRS and CDR2 YFSETQ. The CDR3 DNA reads as TGCGCCAGCAGCACCTCCCGCCTCGGGGGTACGCAGTATTTT. It encodes CASSTSRLGGTQYF.

This chain links TRBV6-1 with TRBJ1-2; D not resolved. V was clipped by 2 bases and J by 8 bases, with 18 bases between them. Germline CDR1 and CDR2: MNHNS and SASEGT. The CDR3 length is 15 residues. This CDR3 is CASSELGSQAGGYTF. CDR3 in DNA: TGTGCCAGCAGTGAATTAGGGTCCCAGGCAGGCGGCTACACCTTC.

Only a few counts were recorded for this clone. CDR3 nucleotide sequence: TGCGCCAGCAGCCAAGATCCCAAACGAACTGAAAAACTGTTTTTT. It specifies CASSQDPKRTEKLFF. V and J are TRBV4-1 and TRBJ1-4; D unresolved. The V end was cut by 0 bases, the J end by 7 bases, with 12 bases between. CDR3 size: 15 residues. Germline CDR1 MGHRA, CDR2 YSYEKL.

The rearrangement links TRBV28 to TRBJ2-3; D is perhaps TRBD2 (6 bases). Trimming stripped 6 bases from V and 2 bases from J, with 12 bases between. In germline, CDR1 is MDHEN, CDR2 SYDVKM. The CDR3 length is 14 residues. The CDR3 DNA is TGTGCCAGCAGCTTACCGGGGGACACAGATACGCAGTATTTT. Its translation is CASSLPGDTDTQYF.

This clone was detected a few times. The chain carries TRBV9 and TRBJ1-1, with D possibly being TRBD1 (6 bases). With 7 bases removed from V and 4 bases from J, the gap between germline ends came to 23 bases. CDR1 SGDLS and CDR2 YYNGEE come from the germline V gene. The CDR3 is 16 residues long. The CDR3 nucleotides read TGTGCCAGCCAGGGCGGTTACAGGGAGGGAATCACTGAAGCTTTCTTT. The encoded protein is CASQGGYREGITEAFF.

The V call is TRBV5-1, the J call TRBJ2-5; tentatively, D is TRBD1 or TRBD2 (6 bases each). The CDR3 runs 14 residues. Per germline, CDR1 SGHRS and CDR2 YFSETQ. V gave up 6 bases and J gave up 5 bases, with 17 bases separating them. The CDR3 bases are TGCGCCAGCATGTCCGGACCGGGGGCTGAGACCCAGTACTTC. As protein: CASMSGPGAETQYF.

This chain uses TRBV28 with TRBJ2-3; 8 nucleotides align to TRBD1. V dropped 6 bases and J dropped 6; count of bases not matched to a gene: 11. This CDR3 is built from 15 residues. Germline V gene data show CDR1 as MDHEN and CDR2 as SYDVKM. The CDR3 sequence: CASSSGQDGPDTQYF. Here the CDR3 DNA reads TGTGCCAGCAGCTCGGGACAGGATGGGCCGGATACGCAGTATTTT.

V gene TRBV6-1 combines with J gene TRBJ1-5; D may be TRBD1 (5 bases). V was pared by 5 bases and J by 4 bases, with 12 bases between. The CDR3 totals 14 residues. Germline CDR1 MNHNS, CDR2 SASEGT. CDR3 in DNA: TGTGCCAGCAGTATCCGGGGACTGAATCAGCCCCAGCATTTT. This translates into CASSIRGLNQPQHF.

The chain couples TRBV11-2 to TRBJ1-2; the match to TRBD1 covers 7 bases. In germline, CDR1 is SGHAT, CDR2 FQNNGV. The J segment lost 5 bases and the V segment lost 4 bases, leaving 7 bases of the junction unmatched. The CDR3 extends over 14 amino acids. DNA for the CDR3: TGTGCCAGCAGCTACACAGGGGATCCATATGGCTACACCTTC. Translation: CASSYTGDPYGYTF.

This clone was counted only a few times. Other DNA sequences within the sample encode an identical CDR3. V is TRBV28 and J is TRBJ1-1; D is uncertain. The CDR3 runs 12 residues. Per germline, CDR1 MDHEN and CDR2 SYDVKM. Trimming shortened V by 2 bases and J by 3 bases, and 4 bases separated the two germline ends. The CDR3 reads CASSLGYTEAFF. The DNA for the CDR3 is TGTGCCAGCAGTTTAGGGTACACTGAAGCTTTCTTT.

As to this clone: Other DNA sequences within the sample encode an identical CDR3. This CDR3 is CASSLSRGYGYTF. CDR3 nucleotide sequence: TGTGCCAGCAGTTTGTCCAGGGGATATGGCTACACCTTC. This chain connects TRBV27 to TRBJ1-2; D possibly corresponds to TRBD1 (6 bases). This CDR3 is built from 13 residues. Trimming left V 3 bases short and J 5 bases short, with 10 bases between. Germline V gene lookup returns CDR1 MNHEY and CDR2 SMNVEV (reference sequence).

The chain links TRBV9 to TRBJ2-2; D remains ambiguous. This CDR3 comprises 13 residues. Germline-derived CDR1 and CDR2 are SGDLS and YYNGEE. V gave up 0 bases and J gave up 6 bases, with 6 bases separating them. The chain's CDR3 is CASSVDLAGELFF. The CDR3 DNA follows: TGTGCCAGCAGCGTAGATCTGGCCGGGGAGCTGTTTTTT.

The gene calls are TRBV7-2 and TRBJ1-1, with a possible D match to TRBD1 (5 bases). Germline V lookup: CDR1 SGHTA, CDR2 FQGNSA. This CDR3 spans 16 amino acids. Trimming took off 6 bases at V and 4 bases at J, with 21 bases between the two ends. This CDR3 reads CASRSQGRAGGTEAFF. CDR3 coding DNA: TGTGCCAGCAGATCGCAGGGCAGGGCAGGTGGCACTGAAGCTTTCTTT. The variable domain in full, completed from reference TRBV7-2 and TRBJ1-1, reads GAGVSQSPSNKVTEKGKDVELRCDPISGHTALYWYRQSLGQGLEFLIYFQGNSAPDKSGLPSDRFSAERTGGSVSTLTIQRTQQEDSAVYLCASRSQGRAGGTEAFFGQGTRLTVV.

The chain couples TRBV7-9 to TRBJ2-5; 7 nucleotides align to TRBD1. After removal of 5 bases from V and 3 bases from J, the junction contained 12 bases not matched to a gene. The CDR3 spans 16 residues. Per germline, CDR1 SEHNR and CDR2 FQNEAQ (reference sequence). The CDR3 loop reads CASSPQVWQGEETQYF. Written as DNA, the CDR3 is TGTGCCAGCAGCCCCCAAGTCTGGCAGGGGGAAGAGACCCAGTACTTC.